The 29 T cell receptor beta chains given below trace back to one sample, sequenced in a study of graft-versus-host responses after intestinal transplantation (dated by TCRdb to the early 2020s). To prepare the library, the immunoSEQ multiplex PCR assay was applied. As stored in TCRdb, this immuneACCESS dataset retains in-frame rearrangements with V and J assigned. A fraction of the clones does not appear; measured against another copy, unresolved V genes explain less than half of the discrepancy, and the remainder lacks a known reason. This sample gives tens of thousands of clones in total; less than 90% of them show up just once. The ten largest clones add up to around 0.3% of the sample. The label giving this sample's time point can be read as: cells obtained before transplantation from donor or recipient. No antigen is known for these receptors. The input for sequencing was unstimulated CD4+ T cells sorted from spleen or lymph node cells, taken before transplant. Receptor source: a human donor who was the organ donor for an intestinal transplant.

CDR3 in amino acids: CASSLGRRGAINEQFF. The CDR3, as DNA: TGTGCCAGCAGCTTAGGCCGGCGGGGGGCCATCAATGAGCAGTTCTTC. The chain recombines TRBV7-8 with TRBJ2-1, with 8 bases identical to TRBD2. The germline CDR1 and CDR2 sequences are SGHVS and FQNEAQ. The V gene end was trimmed by 1 base and the J gene end by 6 bases; junction bases not matched to a gene: 8. This CDR3 region has 16 residues.

This chain joins TRBV19 and TRBJ2-1, with a possible D match to TRBD1 (5 bases). The germline V and J ends were trimmed by 0 bases and 3 bases, with 12 bases remaining between them. This CDR3 contains 16 residues. Germline CDR1 LNHDA, CDR2 SQIVND (reference sequence). The CDR3 bases are TGTGCCAGTAGTATAGATCAAATTAGGGGCTACAATGAGCAGTTCTTC. This sequence encodes CASSIDQIRGYNEQFF.

The chain recombines TRBV21-1 with TRBJ2-2; the table's D call, TRBD2, has no DNA check behind it. TRBV21-1 is a listed pseudogene. The CDR3 is 14 residues long. The CDR3 protein is CASPTGGRYGELFF. The CDR3 DNA sequence: TGTGCCAGCCCTACGGGGGGGCGTTACGGGGAGCTGTTTTTT.

This clone was found once. The chain links TRBV29-1 to TRBJ2-2; 7 nucleotides align to TRBD2. In germline, CDR1 is SQVTM, CDR2 ANQGSEA. V shed 5 bases, J shed 3 bases, and the junction held 3 bases outside the gene matches. This CDR3 contains 13 residues. As DNA, the CDR3 is TGCAGCGTTAGAGGGAGGGACACCGGGGAGCTGTTTTTT. Translated, it gives CSVRGRDTGELFF.

V and J are TRBV21-1 and TRBJ2-7; the table calls TRBD2, which could not be checked here. TRBV21-1 is shown as a pseudogene. This CDR3 contains 20 residues. CDR3 region: CASSLKPDRGQEREGCGQYF. In nucleotides, the CDR3 is TGTGCCAGCAGCCTCAAGCCCGACAGGGGGCAGGAGCGGGAGGGCTGCGGGCAGTACTTC.

The chain couples TRBV6-5 to TRBJ2-3; D possibly corresponds to TRBD2 (6 bases). Germline CDR1 reads MNHEY; CDR2 reads SVGAGI. V was shortened by 10 bases and J by 5 bases, with 16 bases between the two germline ends. CDR3 length: 13 amino acids. CDR3 sequence: CATSRVGGDTQYF. CDR3 nucleotides: TGTGCCACCTCCCGTGTGGGGGGAGATACGCAGTATTTT.

This clone was detected once. The chain couples TRBV18 to TRBJ2-1, with 10 nucleotides matching TRBD2. In germline, CDR1 is KGHSH, CDR2 LQKENI. This CDR3 is built from 14 residues. V dropped 3 bases and J dropped 6; count of bases not matched to a gene: 2. CDR3: CASSPGLAPNEQFF. The CDR3 DNA reads TGTGCCAGCTCACCGGGACTAGCGCCCAATGAGCAGTTCTTC.

This clone was seen only once. This chain joins TRBV9 and TRBJ2-2; D perhaps matches TRBD2 (5 bases). V lost 4 bases, J lost 7 bases, and 14 bases lay in between. The CDR3 contains 14 residues. Germline-derived CDR1 and CDR2 are SGDLS and YYNGEE. The CDR3 loop reads CASSPRTGSGELFF. As DNA, the CDR3 is TGTGCCAGCAGCCCCCGGACTGGGAGCGGGGAGCTGTTTTTT. The full variable domain, completed using reference TRBV9 and TRBJ2-2, is DSGVTQTPKHLITATGQRVTLRCSPRSGDLSVYWYQQSLDQGLQFLIQYYNGEERAKGNILERFSAQQFPDLHSELNLSSLELGDSALYFCASSPRTGSGELFFGEGSRLTVL.

The chain is built from TRBV10-1 and TRBJ2-1; 7 bases map to TRBD2. This CDR3 spans 14 amino acids. CDR1 is WNHNN, CDR2 SYGVQD, per germline (reference sequence). The J segment lost 4 bases and the V segment lost 10 bases, leaving 10 bases of the junction unmatched. This chain's CDR3 is CANPGLGRYNEQFF. CDR3 bases: TGCGCCAACCCCGGACTAGGTAGATACAATGAGCAGTTCTTC.

The chain is built from TRBV9 and TRBJ2-1; 8 positions match TRBD2. CDR3 length equals 13 residues. Germline loops: CDR1 SGDLS, CDR2 YYNGEE. V was pared by 3 bases and J by 9 bases, with 5 bases of the junction left unmatched. The DNA for the CDR3 is TGTGCCAGCAGCGCCTCGGGGGGGGGTGAGCAGTTCTTC. Translating gives CASSASGGGEQFF.

The V call is TRBV18, the J call TRBJ2-3; possibly TRBD2 for D (6 bases). The CDR3 runs 15 residues. With 2 bases removed from V and 0 bases from J, the gap between germline ends came to 9 bases. Germline V gene sequence: CDR1 KGHSH, CDR2 LQKENI. CDR3 DNA sequence: TGTGCCAGCTCACCAAAGGGAGGTAGCACAGATACGCAGTATTTT. Amino acids: CASSPKGGSTDTQYF.

The genes are TRBV7-8 and TRBJ1-6; D is undetermined. CDR1 and CDR2 from the germline V gene are SGHVS and FQNEAQ. The CDR3 spans 16 residues. V lost 4 bases to trimming and J lost 7 bases, with 17 bases between them. The CDR3 region is CASSSREQVRNSPLHF. CDR3 coding DNA: TGTGCCAGCAGCTCACGGGAACAAGTCCGAAATTCACCCCTCCACTTT.

J is TRBJ2-7 and V is TRBV19, with D possibly matching TRBD2 (7 bases). The CDR3 consists of 13 residues. Germline V gives CDR1 LNHDA, CDR2 SQIVND (reference sequence). Between the trimmed V and J ends, which lost 5 bases and 7 bases, there was a span of 15 bases. The CDR3 protein is CASSFRGAWEQYF. As DNA, the CDR3 is TGTGCCAGTAGTTTCCGGGGGGCGTGGGAGCAGTACTTC.

The chain combines TRBV19 with TRBJ2-5, with 8 bases aligning to TRBD2. The germline CDR1 and CDR2 sequences are LNHDA and SQIVND (reference sequence). Trimming removed 6 bases from V and 4 bases from J; junction bases left unmatched: 10. The CDR3 sequence is 15 residues long. The CDR3 nucleotides read TGTGCCAGTAGGGCGAGCGGGGGCCCACGAGAGACCCAGTACTTC. It is translated as CASRASGGPRETQYF.

The chain has TRBV15 and TRBJ2-1; 9 bases are a match to TRBD2. With 1 base clipped from V and 4 bases from J, the junction kept 2 bases outside the gene matches. This CDR3 comprises 15 residues. Germline CDR1 and CDR2: LNHNV and YYDKDF (reference sequence). As DNA, the CDR3 is TGTGCCACCAGCAGAGCGCTAGCGGGATACAATGAGCAGTTCTTC. Its protein product is CATSRALAGYNEQFF.

The chain links TRBV5-1 to TRBJ1-4; 7 nucleotides match TRBD1. With 5 bases clipped from V and 3 bases from J, the junction kept 10 bases outside the gene matches. Germline CDR1 SGHRS, CDR2 YFSETQ. There are 16 residues in the CDR3. The chain's CDR3 is CASRPLPRGSNEKLFF. CDR3 in DNA: TGCGCCAGCAGGCCGTTACCCAGGGGGTCTAATGAAAAACTGTTTTTT.

The chain links TRBV19 to TRBJ1-1; 9 nucleotides match TRBD1. Per the germline V gene, CDR1 is LNHDA and CDR2 is SQIVND (reference sequence). The CDR3 is made up of 16 amino acids. V gave up 5 bases and J gave up 0 bases; unmatched junction bases: 7. CDR3 region: CASSPGQGYMNTEAFF. As DNA, the CDR3 is TGTGCCAGTAGTCCAGGACAGGGGTATATGAACACTGAAGCTTTCTTT.

This CDR3 is CASSHAKRAESTDTQYF. The CDR3 DNA reads TGTGCCAGCAGCCACGCCAAAAGAGCGGAGAGCACAGATACGCAGTATTTT. V and J are TRBV7-9 and TRBJ2-3, with a possible D match to TRBD2 (5 bases). V lost 5 bases and J 0 bases, leaving 18 bases between the germline ends. The CDR3 has 17 residues. The germline V gene has CDR1 SEHNR and CDR2 FQNEAQ (reference sequence).

CDR3 loop: CAWSPLTQTGNSFF. The CDR3 DNA follows: TGTGCCTGGAGTCCGCTGACCCAGACAGGGAATTCTTTCTTT. This chain connects TRBV30 to TRBJ1-1, with 7 bases aligning to TRBD1. Losses at the gene ends were 2 bases for V and 12 bases for J; bases not matched to a gene: 15. The V gene's germline CDR1 is GTSNPN and CDR2 SVGIG (reference sequence). The CDR3 contains 14 residues.

Turning to this clone: An end of the junction does not agree with germline; a read error may underlie this. Different DNA sequences within this sample yield the same CDR3. The chain combines TRBV6-5 with TRBJ2-4; TRBD2 aligns across 9 bases. Germline CDR1 MNHEY, CDR2 SVGAGI. The CDR3 consists of 15 residues. Here the CDR3 reads CASSPLTSGDNIQYF. DNA for the CDR3: TGTGCCAGCAGTCCTCTGACTAGCGGTGACAACATCCAGTACTTC.

Worth noting for this clone: Other DNA sequences of this sample code for an identical CDR3. The chain has TRBV28 and TRBJ1-5; D gene ambiguous. The germline V and J ends were trimmed by 2 bases and 7 bases, with 6 bases remaining between them. The CDR3 runs 12 residues. Germline values: CDR1 MDHEN, CDR2 SYDVKM. The DNA for the CDR3 is TGTGCCAGCAGTTTAGGAGGACAGCCCCAGCATTTT. Amino acid sequence: CASSLGGQPQHF.

The chain couples TRBV6-1 to TRBJ2-5; tentatively, D is TRBD2 (7 bases). This CDR3 is built from 15 residues. Trimming took 5 bases from V and 5 from J, leaving 18 bases between them. CDR1 MNHNS and CDR2 SASEGT come from the germline V gene. The CDR3 nucleotides read TGTGCCAGCAGTTTAATAATGGGGGGGGCGGAGACCCAGTACTTC. Protein sequence: CASSLIMGGAETQYF.

The chain carries TRBV7-9 and TRBJ2-7; TRBD2 matches 7 bases. The CDR3 is made up of 14 amino acids. V was clipped by 8 bases and J by 3 bases; unmatched bases: 10. The germline gives CDR1 SEHNR, CDR2 FQNEAQ (reference sequence). Here the CDR3 reads CASGESGRIYEQYF. CDR3 nucleotides: TGTGCCAGCGGAGAATCCGGGAGGATCTACGAGCAGTACTTC.

V usage is TRBV4-1 and J usage is TRBJ2-5, with 11 nucleotides matching TRBD2. With V trimmed by 4 bases and J by 1 base, 8 bases remained unmatched. CDR3 length: 17 residues. CDR1 and CDR2 from the germline V gene are MGHRA and YSYEKL. The CDR3 protein is CASSPLAGGRLQETQYF. The CDR3 nucleotides are TGCGCCAGCAGCCCGCTAGCGGGGGGCCGACTCCAAGAGACCCAGTACTTC.

V is TRBV6-1 and J is TRBJ2-1, with TRBD1 as a possible D gene (6 bases). V was cut by 1 base and J by 2 bases, with 12 bases left in between. The CDR3 covers 16 residues. CDR1 is MNHNS and CDR2 is SASEGT in the germline V gene. The DNA of the CDR3 is TGTGCCAGCAGTGAAGATTCCCAGGGGCCCTACAATGAGCAGTTCTTC. Residues: CASSEDSQGPYNEQFF.

This clone was counted a few times. The gene calls are TRBV7-2 and TRBJ2-2; 8 bases match TRBD2. The CDR3 runs 14 residues. Germline V gene sequence: CDR1 SGHTA, CDR2 FQGNSA. Trimming at V came to 5 bases and at J to 7 bases, leaving 6 bases not matched to a gene. For the CDR3, the DNA is TGTGCCAGCAGCCCGGGGGGGGGTGGCGGGGAGCTGTTTTTT. It codes for CASSPGGGGGELFF.

The chain couples TRBV4-1 to TRBJ2-1, with TRBD2 matching over 11 bases. This CDR3 contains 15 residues. V lost 4 bases and J lost 3; bases outside the gene matches: 2. Germline loops: CDR1 MGHRA, CDR2 YSYEKL. The CDR3 DNA reads TGCGCCAGCAGCCGGGGGACTAGCGGCTACAATGAGCAGTTCTTC. This gives the protein CASSRGTSGYNEQFF.

This sequence joins TRBV7-3 and TRBJ2-1; 9 bases are a match to TRBD2. This CDR3 region has 15 residues. J lost 5 bases, V lost 2 bases, and 4 bases had no gene match. Germline CDR1 reads SGHTA; CDR2 reads FQGTGA. This CDR3 is CASSLVAGGNNEQFF. CDR3 nucleotides: TGTGCCAGCAGCTTAGTGGCGGGGGGGAACAATGAGCAGTTCTTC.

The chain couples TRBV5-1 to TRBJ1-1, with 7 bases matching TRBD1. This CDR3 has 15 residues. The germline gives CDR1 SGHRS, CDR2 YFSETQ. After removal of 4 bases from V and 1 base from J, the junction contained 7 bases not matched to a gene. CDR3 nucleotide sequence: TGCGCCAGCAGCGATCCGACAGGGTCGAACACTGAAGCTTTCTTT. Translation: CASSDPTGSNTEAFF.